A selection of T cell receptor beta chains follows, all from one sample in a study of blood T cells in healthy people across ages. One entry per CDR3 protein, called by TCRdb with MiXCR from the 5' RACE reads. This sample has hundreds of thousands of distinct CDR3 sequences, with roughly 44% found just once. The sequenced sample consisted of blood. These receptors all come from a man between 60 and 75 years old in good health. The CDR3 runs from the conserved cysteine through the conserved F or W. D genes are given only for firm matches. Clone size is stated in some rows and not others, as once, few, many or a class when expanded.

CDR3: CASSEAGTGDYEQYF
DNA: TGTGCCAGCAGTGAAGCCGGGACAGGGGACTACGAGCAGTACTTC
size: .
D: TRBD1
V: TRBV6-1
J: TRBJ2-7

CDR3: CASSSPSGGAKVLDTQYF
DNA: TGTGCCAGCAGCTCGCCTAGCGGGGGGGCCAAAGTTTTAGATACGCAGTATTTT
size: .
D: TRBD2
V: TRBV7-2
J: TRBJ2-3

CDR3: CASSLSVYNEQYF
DNA: TGTGCCAGCAGTTTATCCGTATATAACGAGCAGTACTTC
size: many
D: .
V: TRBV27
J: TRBJ2-7

CDR3: CSARDRGTYEQYF
DNA: TGCAGTGCTAGAGATAGGGGGACCTACGAGCAGTACTTC
size: many
D: .
V: TRBV20-1
J: TRBJ2-7

CDR3: CASSYSTSDNSPLHF
DNA: TGTGCCAGCAGTTACTCGACTTCGGATAATTCACCCCTCCACTTT
size: .
D: .
V: TRBV6-2/TRBV6-3
J: TRBJ1-6

CDR3: CASSLRTASTETQYF
DNA: TGTGCCAGCAGCCTAAGGACGGCCTCAACGGAGACCCAGTACTTC
size: once
D: .
V: TRBV6-5
J: TRBJ2-5

CDR3: CASSWTTNTEAFF
DNA: TGTGCCAGCAGTTGGACAACGAACACTGAAGCTTTCTTT
size: .
D: .
V: TRBV7-2
J: TRBJ1-1

CDR3: CATARVSGGSTDTQYF
DNA: TGTGCCACAGCCCGGGTGTCGGGCGGAAGCACAGATACGCAGTATTTT
size: .
D: .
V: TRBV11-2
J: TRBJ2-3

CDR3: CASTGRRASSGNTIYF
DNA: TGTGCCAGCACCGGCCGTCGGGCGAGCTCTGGAAACACCATATATTTT
size: .
D: .
V: TRBV3-1
J: TRBJ1-3

CDR3: CASSLAEYGGEKLFF
DNA: TGTGCCAGCAGCTTAGCGGAGTATGGGGGTGAAAAACTGTTTTTT
size: .
D: .
V: TRBV7-9
J: TRBJ1-4

CDR3: CSAGQSVGNQPQHF
DNA: TGCAGTGCAGGACAGTCGGTTGGCAATCAGCCCCAGCATTTT
size: .
D: .
V: TRBV20-1
J: TRBJ1-5

CDR3: CASSTGGPQETQYF
DNA: TGTGCCAGCAGCACGGGGGGACCTCAAGAGACCCAGTACTTC
size: few
D: TRBD2
V: TRBV6-5
J: TRBJ2-5

CDR3: CAISVNYDYTF
DNA: TGTGCCATCAGTGTTAACTATGACTACACCTTC
size: .
D: .
V: TRBV10-3
J: TRBJ1-2

CDR3: CASSLSRQGLKNIQYF
DNA: TGTGCCAGCAGCTTATCTCGACAGGGGCTAAAAAACATTCAGTACTTC
size: .
D: TRBD1
V: TRBV5-6
J: TRBJ2-4

CDR3: CASREGVWRGEKSYEQYF
DNA: TGTGCCAGCAGAGAAGGGGTTTGGCGGGGGGAAAAATCCTACGAGCAGTACTTC
size: .
D: TRBD2
V: TRBV6-1
J: TRBJ2-7

CDR3: CASSFADYEQYF
DNA: TGTGCCAGCAGCTTTGCCGACTACGAGCAGTACTTC
size: .
D: .
V: TRBV5-5
J: TRBJ2-7

CDR3: CASSLKWTSGGDIGNEQYF
DNA: TGTGCCAGCAGCTTAAAATGGACTAGCGGGGGCGATATCGGCAATGAGCAGTACTTC
size: .
D: TRBD2
V: TRBV5-5
J: TRBJ2-7

CDR3: CASSRDKEGVDEQYF
DNA: TGTGCCAGCAGTCGGGACAAGGAGGGGGTTGACGAGCAGTACTTC
size: .
D: .
V: TRBV12-3/TRBV12-4
J: TRBJ2-7

CDR3: CASSSGTGGVKQFF
DNA: TGTGCCAGCAGTTCAGGGACAGGGGGCGTTAAGCAGTTCTTC
size: .
D: TRBD1
V: TRBV27
J: TRBJ2-1

CDR3: CASSLGPTTPPEAFF
DNA: TGCGCCAGCAGCTTGGGCCCCACGACACCCCCTGAAGCTTTCTTT
size: .
D: .
V: TRBV5-1
J: TRBJ1-1

CDR3: CSARVRADRVGYGYTF
DNA: TGCAGTGCTAGAGTTCGAGCAGACAGGGTTGGCTATGGCTACACCTTC
size: .
D: TRBD1
V: TRBV20-1
J: TRBJ1-2

CDR3: CASSSLNLYGYTF
DNA: TGTGCCAGCAGTTCCCTCAACTTATATGGCTACACCTTC
size: many
D: .
V: TRBV6-5
J: TRBJ1-2

CDR3: CASRFEGSSEQYF
DNA: TGTGCCAGCAGGTTCGAGGGTTCGTCCGAGCAGTACTTC
size: once
D: .
V: TRBV27
J: TRBJ2-7

CDR3: CASTLTGWMNTEAFF
DNA: TGTGCCAGCACTCTGACAGGGTGGATGAACACTGAAGCTTTCTTT
size: .
D: TRBD1
V: TRBV6-2/TRBV6-3
J: TRBJ1-1

CDR3: CASSQERGRETQYF
DNA: TGCGCCAGCAGCCAAGAACGGGGGAGAGAGACCCAGTACTTC
size: .
D: .
V: TRBV4-1
J: TRBJ2-5

CDR3: CSATKASGSFGEQFF
DNA: TGCAGCGCAACCAAGGCTAGCGGGAGTTTCGGTGAGCAGTTCTTC
size: .
D: TRBD2
V: TRBV29-1
J: TRBJ2-1

CDR3: CASDRQGPTDTQYF
DNA: TGTGCCAGTGATCGGCAAGGCCCCACAGATACGCAGTATTTT
size: .
D: .
V: TRBV12-3/TRBV12-4
J: TRBJ2-3

CDR3: CASSFGMNTEAFF
DNA: TGTGCCAGCAGCTTTGGTATGAACACTGAAGCTTTCTTT
size: few
D: .
V: TRBV7-9
J: TRBJ1-1

CDR3: CSARVALANYGYTF
DNA: TGCAGTGCTAGAGTGGCCCTAGCTAACTATGGCTACACCTTC
size: .
D: .
V: TRBV20-1
J: TRBJ1-2

CDR3: CASSLRGLRDRGDTQYF
DNA: TGTGCCAGCAGTTTAAGAGGTCTTCGGGACAGGGGGGATACGCAGTATTTT
size: few
D: TRBD1
V: TRBV12-3/TRBV12-4
J: TRBJ2-3

CDR3: CSATQGTETQYF
DNA: TGCAGTGCAACACAGGGAACTGAGACCCAGTACTTC
size: few
D: .
V: TRBV20-1
J: TRBJ2-5

CDR3: CASSWPGTQYF
DNA: TGTGCCAGCAGCTGGCCTGGGACCCAGTACTTC
size: .
D: .
V: TRBV28
J: TRBJ2-5

CDR3: CSARREGRNEQFF
DNA: TGCAGTGCCCGGAGGGAGGGTAGGAATGAGCAGTTCTTC
size: few
D: TRBD2
V: TRBV20-1
J: TRBJ2-1

CDR3: CASSLDSTPGGIEQFF
DNA: TGTGCCAGCAGCTTAGACTCCACCCCCGGGGGGATTGAGCAGTTCTTC
size: .
D: TRBD2
V: TRBV11-3
J: TRBJ2-1

CDR3: CASSPRLTAAHNEQFF
DNA: TGTGCCAGCAGCCCCCGTTTGACAGCAGCCCACAATGAGCAGTTCTTC
size: few
D: .
V: TRBV9
J: TRBJ2-1

CDR3: CASSLVSAGATNEKLFF
DNA: TGTGCCAGCAGCTTAGTGTCGGCAGGGGCAACTAATGAAAAACTGTTTTTT
size: .
D: .
V: TRBV7-8
J: TRBJ1-4

CDR3: CASSPDRGQGGEQYF
DNA: TGTGCCAGCTCACCCGACAGGGGGCAAGGTGGCGAGCAGTACTTC
size: .
D: TRBD1
V: TRBV18
J: TRBJ2-7

CDR3: CSAPTRTGADSPLHF
DNA: TGCAGTGCTCCCACCAGGACAGGGGCTGATTCACCCCTCCACTTT
size: .
D: TRBD1
V: TRBV20-1
J: TRBJ1-6

CDR3: CASIPRGGLAGTDTQYF
DNA: TGTGCCAGCATCCCCCGAGGGGGGCTAGCTGGCACAGATACGCAGTATTTT
size: .
D: .
V: TRBV7-2
J: TRBJ2-3

CDR3: CAISEGQGGSYTEAFF
DNA: TGTGCCATCAGTGAGGGGCAGGGGGGTTCGTACACTGAAGCTTTCTTT
size: .
D: TRBD1
V: TRBV10-3
J: TRBJ1-1

CDR3: CSARSDRGSGANVLTF
DNA: TGCAGTGCTAGATCCGATCGGGGCTCTGGGGCCAACGTCCTGACTTTC
size: many
D: .
V: TRBV20-1
J: TRBJ2-6

CDR3: CASSLGIQGNSPLHF
DNA: TGCGCCAGCAGCTTGGGTATCCAGGGTAATTCACCCCTCCACTTT
size: .
D: .
V: TRBV5-1
J: TRBJ1-6

CDR3: CASSYGGGDYDTQYF
DNA: TGTGCCAGCAGTTACGGCGGGGGGGATTATGATACGCAGTATTTT
size: few
D: TRBD2
V: TRBV12-3/TRBV12-4
J: TRBJ2-3

CDR3: CATAGGPKGLFF
DNA: TGTGCCACCGCTGGGGGCCCCAAGGGTCTGTTCTTC
size: few
D: .
V: TRBV24-1
J: TRBJ2-1

CDR3: CASSQRDISYEQYF
DNA: TGTGCCAGCAGCCAACGGGACATCTCCTACGAGCAGTACTTC
size: few
D: .
V: TRBV3-1
J: TRBJ2-7

CDR3: CASNRQGWVYEQYF
DNA: TGTGCCAGCAACCGACAGGGATGGGTCTACGAGCAGTACTTC
size: .
D: TRBD1
V: TRBV12-3/TRBV12-4
J: TRBJ2-7

CDR3: CASSALPGTGGRGNQPQHF
DNA: TGTGCCAGCAGTGCCTTACCCGGGACAGGGGGCAGGGGCAATCAGCCCCAGCATTTT
size: .
D: TRBD1
V: TRBV27
J: TRBJ1-5

CDR3: CASRARQAISGANVLTF
DNA: TGTGCCAGCAGGGCAAGACAGGCGATCTCTGGGGCCAACGTCCTGACTTTC
size: .
D: .
V: TRBV6-2/TRBV6-3
J: TRBJ2-6

CDR3: CASRPANYGYTF
DNA: TGTGCCAGCAGGCCTGCTAACTATGGCTACACCTTC
size: few
D: .
V: TRBV7-2
J: TRBJ1-2